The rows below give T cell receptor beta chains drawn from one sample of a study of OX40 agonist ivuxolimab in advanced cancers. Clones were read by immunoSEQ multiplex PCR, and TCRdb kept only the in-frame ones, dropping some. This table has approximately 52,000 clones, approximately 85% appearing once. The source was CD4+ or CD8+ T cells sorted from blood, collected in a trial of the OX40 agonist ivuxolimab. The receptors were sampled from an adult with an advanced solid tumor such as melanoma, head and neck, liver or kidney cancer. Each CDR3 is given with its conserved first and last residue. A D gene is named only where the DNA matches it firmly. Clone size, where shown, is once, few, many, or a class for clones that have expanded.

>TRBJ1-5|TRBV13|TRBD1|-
CASSSGDRNQPQHF
TGTGCCAGCAGCTCGGGGGACAGGAATCAGCCCCAGCATTTT
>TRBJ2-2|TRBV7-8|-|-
CAGRELKAGELFF
TGTGCCGGAAGAGAGTTGAAGGCCGGGGAGCTGTTTTTT
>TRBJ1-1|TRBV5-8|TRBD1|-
CASRHRTGGPEAFF
TGTGCCAGCAGACATCGGACAGGAGGACCTGAAGCTTTCTTT
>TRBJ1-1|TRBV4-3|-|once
CASSQGVRGDTEAFF
TGCGCCAGCAGCCAAGGTGTTCGGGGCGACACTGAAGCTTTCTTT
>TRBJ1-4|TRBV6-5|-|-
CASSWGTRGEKLFF
TGTGCCAGCAGCTGGGGGACAAGGGGTGAAAAACTGTTTTTT
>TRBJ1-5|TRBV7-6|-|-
CASSLEAGPQHF
TGTGCCAGCAGCTTGGAAGCGGGCCCCCAGCATTTT
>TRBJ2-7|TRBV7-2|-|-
CASSLEGGATAEQYF
TGTGCCAGCAGCTTAGAGGGGGGCGCCACCGCCGAGCAGTACTTC
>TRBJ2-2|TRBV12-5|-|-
CASGLRIASSTGELFF
TGTGCTAGTGGTTTAAGAATAGCGAGCAGCACCGGGGAGCTGTTTTTT
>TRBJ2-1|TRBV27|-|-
CASRVGGAVGYNEQFF
TGTGCCAGCAGAGTTGGTGGGGCCGTGGGATACAATGAGCAGTTCTTC
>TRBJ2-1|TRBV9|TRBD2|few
CASSLRTSGQFYNEQFF
TGTGCCAGCAGCTTACGGACTAGCGGACAGTTCTACAATGAGCAGTTCTTC
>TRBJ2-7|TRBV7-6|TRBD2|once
CASSPRSGGDYEQYF
TGTGCCAGCAGCCCTAGGAGCGGGGGGGACTACGAGCAGTACTTC
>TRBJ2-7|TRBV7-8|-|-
CASSLTRSYEQYF
TGTGCCAGCAGCCTAACACGGAGCTACGAGCAGTACTTC
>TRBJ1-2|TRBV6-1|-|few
CASSVGGNDYGYTF
TGTGCCAGCAGTGTAGGGGGGAATGACTATGGCTACACCTTC
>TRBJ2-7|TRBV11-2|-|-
CASSLGRGGSYEQYF
TGTGCCAGCAGCTTGGGCAGGGGGGGCTCCTACGAGCAGTACTTC
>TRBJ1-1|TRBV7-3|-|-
CASSSGPNTEAFF
TGTGCCAGCTCATCTGGTCCTAACACTGAAGCTTTCTTT
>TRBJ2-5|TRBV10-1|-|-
CASSRSLQETQYF
TGCGCCAGCAGTCGCAGCCTCCAAGAGACCCAGTACTTC
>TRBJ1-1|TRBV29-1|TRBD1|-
CSVTGTGAVGTEAFF
TGCAGCGTGACCGGGACAGGGGCAGTTGGCACTGAAGCTTTCTTT
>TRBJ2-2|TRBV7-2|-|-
CASSQRAANTGELFF
TGTGCCAGCAGCCAACGCGCCGCGAACACCGGGGAGCTGTTTTTT
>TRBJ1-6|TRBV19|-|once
CASNGGNYNSPLHF
TGTGCCAGTAACGGGGGGAATTATAATTCACCCCTCCACTTT
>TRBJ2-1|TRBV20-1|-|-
CSAGGVEQFF
TGCAGTGCTGGGGGTGTTGAGCAGTTCTTC
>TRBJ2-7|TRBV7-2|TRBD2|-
CASSRVAGALPYEQYF
TGTGCCAGCAGCCGGGTAGCGGGCGCGCTTCCCTACGAGCAGTACTTC
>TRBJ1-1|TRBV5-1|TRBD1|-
CASSLTGGDTEAFF
TGCGCCAGCAGCCTGACAGGGGGGGACACTGAAGCTTTCTTT
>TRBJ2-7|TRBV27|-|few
CASRSSSVSSYEQYF
TGTGCCAGCAGGTCCTCTAGCGTCTCCTCCTACGAGCAGTACTTC
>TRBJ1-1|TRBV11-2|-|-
CASTRGRQNTEAFF
TGTGCCAGCACGCGGGGCCGCCAGAACACTGAAGCTTTCTTT
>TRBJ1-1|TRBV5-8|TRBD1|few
CASSLGQGLTEAFF
TGTGCCAGCAGCCTCGGACAGGGACTCACTGAAGCTTTCTTT
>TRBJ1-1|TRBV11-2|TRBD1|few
CASSWTGGLPSNTEAFF
TGTGCCAGCAGCTGGACAGGGGGCCTCCCCTCGAACACTGAAGCTTTCTTT